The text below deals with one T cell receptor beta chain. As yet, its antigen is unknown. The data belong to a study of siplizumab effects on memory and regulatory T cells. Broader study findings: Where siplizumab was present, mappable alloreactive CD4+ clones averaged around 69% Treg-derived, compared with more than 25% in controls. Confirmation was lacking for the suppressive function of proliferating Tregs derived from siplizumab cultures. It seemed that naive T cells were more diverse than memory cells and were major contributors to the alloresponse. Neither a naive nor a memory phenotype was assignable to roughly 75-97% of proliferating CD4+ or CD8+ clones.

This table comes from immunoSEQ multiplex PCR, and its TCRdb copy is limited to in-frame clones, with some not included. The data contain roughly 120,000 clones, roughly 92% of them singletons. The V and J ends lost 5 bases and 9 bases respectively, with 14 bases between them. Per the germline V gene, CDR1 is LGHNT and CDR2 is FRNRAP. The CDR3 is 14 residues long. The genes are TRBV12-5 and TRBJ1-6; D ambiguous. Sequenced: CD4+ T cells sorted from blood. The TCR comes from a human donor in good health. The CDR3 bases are TGTGCTAGTGGTGGCCGGACTCCGGGTTCACCCCTCCACTTT. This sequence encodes CASGGRTPGSPLHF.